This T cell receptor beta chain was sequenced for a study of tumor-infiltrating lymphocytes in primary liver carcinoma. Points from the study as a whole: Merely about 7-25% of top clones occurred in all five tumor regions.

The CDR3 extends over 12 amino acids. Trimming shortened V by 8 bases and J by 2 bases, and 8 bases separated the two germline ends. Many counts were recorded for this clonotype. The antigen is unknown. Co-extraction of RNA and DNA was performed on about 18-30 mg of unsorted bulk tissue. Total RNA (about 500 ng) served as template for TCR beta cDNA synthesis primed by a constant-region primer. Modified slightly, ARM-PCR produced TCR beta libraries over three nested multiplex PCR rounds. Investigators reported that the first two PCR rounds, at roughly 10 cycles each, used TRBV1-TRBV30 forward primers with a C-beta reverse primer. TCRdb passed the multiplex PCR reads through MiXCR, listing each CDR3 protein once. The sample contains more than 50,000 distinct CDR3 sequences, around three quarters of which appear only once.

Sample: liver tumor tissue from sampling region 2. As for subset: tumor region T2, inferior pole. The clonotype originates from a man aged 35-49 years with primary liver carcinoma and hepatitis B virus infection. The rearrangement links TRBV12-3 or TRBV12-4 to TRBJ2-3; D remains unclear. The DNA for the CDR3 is TGTGCCAGCGGCGGTCCCACAGATACGCAGTATTTT. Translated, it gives CASGGPTDTQYF.